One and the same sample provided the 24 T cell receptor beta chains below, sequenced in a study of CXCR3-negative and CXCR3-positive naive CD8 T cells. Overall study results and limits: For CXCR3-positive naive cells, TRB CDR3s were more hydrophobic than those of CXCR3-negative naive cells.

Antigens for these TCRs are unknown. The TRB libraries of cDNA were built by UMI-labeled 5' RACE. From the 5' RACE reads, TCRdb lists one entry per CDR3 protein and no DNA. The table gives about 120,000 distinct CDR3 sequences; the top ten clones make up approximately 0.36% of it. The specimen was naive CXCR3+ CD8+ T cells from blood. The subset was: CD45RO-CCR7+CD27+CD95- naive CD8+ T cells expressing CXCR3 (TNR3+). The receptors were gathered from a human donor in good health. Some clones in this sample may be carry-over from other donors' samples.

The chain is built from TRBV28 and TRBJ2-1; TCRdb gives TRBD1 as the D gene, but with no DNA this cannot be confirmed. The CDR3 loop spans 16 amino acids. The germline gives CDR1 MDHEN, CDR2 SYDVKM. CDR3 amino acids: CASRVRGVTGYNEQFF.

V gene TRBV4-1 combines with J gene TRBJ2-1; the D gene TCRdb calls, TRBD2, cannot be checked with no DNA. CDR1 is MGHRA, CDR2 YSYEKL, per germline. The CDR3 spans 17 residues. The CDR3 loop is CASSPLADLPDYNEQFF.

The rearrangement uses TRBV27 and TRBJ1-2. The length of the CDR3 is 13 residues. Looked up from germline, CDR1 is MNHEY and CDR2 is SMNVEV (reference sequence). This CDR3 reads CASSLSGTLGYTF.

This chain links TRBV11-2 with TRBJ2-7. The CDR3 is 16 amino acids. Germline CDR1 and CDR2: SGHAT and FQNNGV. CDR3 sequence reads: CASSLALGYQGYEQYF.

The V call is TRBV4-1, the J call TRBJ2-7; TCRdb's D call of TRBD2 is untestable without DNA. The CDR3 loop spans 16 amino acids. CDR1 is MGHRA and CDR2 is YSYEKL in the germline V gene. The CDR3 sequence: CASSQELSGPAYEQYF.

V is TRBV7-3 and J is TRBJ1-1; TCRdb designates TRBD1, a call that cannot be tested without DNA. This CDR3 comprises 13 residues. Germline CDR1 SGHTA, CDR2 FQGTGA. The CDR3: CASSFDRATEAFF.

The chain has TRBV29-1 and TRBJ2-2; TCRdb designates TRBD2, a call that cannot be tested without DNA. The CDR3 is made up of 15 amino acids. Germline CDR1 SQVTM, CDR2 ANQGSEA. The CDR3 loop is CSVTGLAGDTGELFF.

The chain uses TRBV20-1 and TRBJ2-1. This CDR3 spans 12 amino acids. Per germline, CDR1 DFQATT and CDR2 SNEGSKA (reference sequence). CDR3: CSARQEYNEQFF.

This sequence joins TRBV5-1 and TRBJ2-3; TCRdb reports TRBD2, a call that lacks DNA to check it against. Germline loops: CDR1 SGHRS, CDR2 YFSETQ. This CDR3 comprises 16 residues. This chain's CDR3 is CASVLWGTARGNTQYF.

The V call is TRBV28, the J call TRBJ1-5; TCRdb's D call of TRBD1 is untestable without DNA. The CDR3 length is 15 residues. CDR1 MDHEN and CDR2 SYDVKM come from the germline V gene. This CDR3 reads CASSSSGARGQPQHF.

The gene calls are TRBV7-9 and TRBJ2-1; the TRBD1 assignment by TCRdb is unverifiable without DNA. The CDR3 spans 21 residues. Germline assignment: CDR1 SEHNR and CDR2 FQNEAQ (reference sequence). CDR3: CASSPTQTYPSTGASYNEQFF. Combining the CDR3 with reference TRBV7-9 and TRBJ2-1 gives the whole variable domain DTGVSQNPRHKITKRGQNVTFRCDPISEHNRLYWYRQTLGQGPEFLTYFQNEAQLEKSRLLSDRFSAERPKGSFSTLEIQRTEQGDSAMYLCASSPTQTYPSTGASYNEQFFGPGTRLTVL.

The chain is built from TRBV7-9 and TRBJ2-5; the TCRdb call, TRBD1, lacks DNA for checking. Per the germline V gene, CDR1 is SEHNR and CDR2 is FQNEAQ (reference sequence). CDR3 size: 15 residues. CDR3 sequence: CASSSRQGLQETQYF.

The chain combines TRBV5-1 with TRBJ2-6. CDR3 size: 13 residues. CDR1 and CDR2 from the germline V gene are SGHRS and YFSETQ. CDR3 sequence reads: CASSPFGANVLTF.

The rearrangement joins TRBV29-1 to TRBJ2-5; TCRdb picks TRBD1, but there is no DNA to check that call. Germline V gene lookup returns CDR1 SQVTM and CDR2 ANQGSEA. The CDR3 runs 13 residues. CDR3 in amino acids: CSVEGDKQETQYF.

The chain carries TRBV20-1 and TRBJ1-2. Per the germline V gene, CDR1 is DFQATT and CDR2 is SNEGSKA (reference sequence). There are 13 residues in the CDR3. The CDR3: CSVPRQTNYGYTF.

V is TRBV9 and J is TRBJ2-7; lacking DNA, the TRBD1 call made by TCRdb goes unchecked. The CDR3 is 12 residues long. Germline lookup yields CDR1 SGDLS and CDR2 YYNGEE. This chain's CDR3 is CASSGGQGEQYF.

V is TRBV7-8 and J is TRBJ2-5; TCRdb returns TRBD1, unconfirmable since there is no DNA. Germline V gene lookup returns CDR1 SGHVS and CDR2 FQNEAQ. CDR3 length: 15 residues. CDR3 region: CASSLVNRASETQYF.

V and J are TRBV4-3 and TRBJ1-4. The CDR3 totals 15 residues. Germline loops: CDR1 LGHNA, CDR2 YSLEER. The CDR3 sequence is CASRPTLPTNEKLFF.

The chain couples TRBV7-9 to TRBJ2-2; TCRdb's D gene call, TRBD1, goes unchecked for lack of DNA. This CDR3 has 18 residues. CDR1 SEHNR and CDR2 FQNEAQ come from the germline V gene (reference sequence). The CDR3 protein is CASSLRQGLGPNTGELFF.

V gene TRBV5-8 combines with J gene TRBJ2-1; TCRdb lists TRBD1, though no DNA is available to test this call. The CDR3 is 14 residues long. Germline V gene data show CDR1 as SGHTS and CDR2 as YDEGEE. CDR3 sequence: CASSMGQGRDEQFF.

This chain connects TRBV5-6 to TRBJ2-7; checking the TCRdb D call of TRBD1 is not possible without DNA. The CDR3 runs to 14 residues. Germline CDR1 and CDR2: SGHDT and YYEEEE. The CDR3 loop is CASSLRTATYEQYF.

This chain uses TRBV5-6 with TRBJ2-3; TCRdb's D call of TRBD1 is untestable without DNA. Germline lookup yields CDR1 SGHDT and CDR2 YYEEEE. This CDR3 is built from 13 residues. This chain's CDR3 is CASSRVSPDTQYF.

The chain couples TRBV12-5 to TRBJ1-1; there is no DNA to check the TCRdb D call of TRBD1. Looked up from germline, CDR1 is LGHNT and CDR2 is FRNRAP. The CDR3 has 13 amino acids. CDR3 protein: CASGRGGNTEAFF.

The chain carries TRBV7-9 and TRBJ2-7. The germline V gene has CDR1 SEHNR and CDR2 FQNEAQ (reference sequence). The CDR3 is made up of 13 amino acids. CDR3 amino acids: CASSLGSGYEQYF. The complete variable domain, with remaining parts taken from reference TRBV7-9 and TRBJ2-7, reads DTGVSQNPRHKITKRGQNVTFRCDPISEHNRLYWYRQTLGQGPEFLTYFQNEAQLEKSRLLSDRFSAERPKGSFSTLEIQRTEQGDSAMYLCASSLGSGYEQYFGPGTRLTVT.